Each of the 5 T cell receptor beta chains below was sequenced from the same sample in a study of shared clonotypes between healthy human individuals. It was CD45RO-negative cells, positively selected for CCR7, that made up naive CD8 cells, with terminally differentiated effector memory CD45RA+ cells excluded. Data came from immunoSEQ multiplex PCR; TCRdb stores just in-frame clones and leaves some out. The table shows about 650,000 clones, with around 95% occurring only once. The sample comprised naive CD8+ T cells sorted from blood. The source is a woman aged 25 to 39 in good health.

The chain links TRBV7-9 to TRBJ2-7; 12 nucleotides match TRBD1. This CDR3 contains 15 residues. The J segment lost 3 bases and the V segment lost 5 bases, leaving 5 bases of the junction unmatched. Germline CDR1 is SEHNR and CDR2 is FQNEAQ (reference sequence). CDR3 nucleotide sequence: TGTGCCAGCAGCCCGGGGGACAGGGGGCTCTACGAGCAGTACTTC. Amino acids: CASSPGDRGLYEQYF.

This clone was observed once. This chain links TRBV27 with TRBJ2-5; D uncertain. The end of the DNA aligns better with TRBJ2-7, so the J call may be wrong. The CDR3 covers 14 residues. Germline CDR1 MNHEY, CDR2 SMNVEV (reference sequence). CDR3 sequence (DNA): TGTGCCAGCAGTACGATCCTCACCAGATACGAGCAGTACTTC. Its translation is CASSTILTRYEQYF.

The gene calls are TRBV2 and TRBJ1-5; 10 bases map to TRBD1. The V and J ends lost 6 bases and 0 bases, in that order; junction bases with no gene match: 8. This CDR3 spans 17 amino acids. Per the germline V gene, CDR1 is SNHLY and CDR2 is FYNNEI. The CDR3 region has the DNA TGTGCCAGCAGCGAGACAGGGGGCAAATATAGCAATCAGCCCCAGCATTTT. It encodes CASSETGGKYSNQPQHF. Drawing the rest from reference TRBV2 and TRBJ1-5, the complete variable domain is EPEVTQTPSHQVTQMGQEVILRCVPISNHLYFYWYRQILGQKVEFLVSFYNNEISEKSEIFDDQFSVERPDGSNFTLKIRSTKLEDSAMYFCASSETGGKYSNQPQHFGDGTRLSIL.

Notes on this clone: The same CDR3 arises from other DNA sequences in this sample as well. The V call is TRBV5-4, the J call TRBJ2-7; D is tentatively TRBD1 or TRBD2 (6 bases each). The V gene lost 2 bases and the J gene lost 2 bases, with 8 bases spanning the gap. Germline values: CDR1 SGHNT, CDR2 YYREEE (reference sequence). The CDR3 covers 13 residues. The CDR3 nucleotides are TGTGCCAGCAGCTTAGGGGGGACCTACGAGCAGTACTTC. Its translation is CASSLGGTYEQYF.

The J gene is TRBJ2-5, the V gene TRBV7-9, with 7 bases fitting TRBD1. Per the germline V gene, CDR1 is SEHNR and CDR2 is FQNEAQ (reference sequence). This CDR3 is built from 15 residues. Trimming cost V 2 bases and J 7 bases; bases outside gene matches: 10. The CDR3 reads CASSLKPSRDRTQYF. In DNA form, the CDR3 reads TGTGCCAGCAGCTTAAAGCCCTCCCGGGACAGGACCCAGTACTTC.